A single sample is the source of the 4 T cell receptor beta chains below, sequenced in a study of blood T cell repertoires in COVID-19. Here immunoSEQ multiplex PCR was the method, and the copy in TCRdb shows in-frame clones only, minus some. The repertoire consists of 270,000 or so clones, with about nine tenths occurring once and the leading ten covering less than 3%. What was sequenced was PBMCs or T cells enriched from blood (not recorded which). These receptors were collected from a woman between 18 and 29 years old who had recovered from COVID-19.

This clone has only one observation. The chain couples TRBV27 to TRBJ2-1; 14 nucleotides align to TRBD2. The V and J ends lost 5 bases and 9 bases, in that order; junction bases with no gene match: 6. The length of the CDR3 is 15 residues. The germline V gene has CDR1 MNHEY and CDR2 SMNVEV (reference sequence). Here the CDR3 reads CASSPGLAGGFEQFF. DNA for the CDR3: TGTGCCAGCAGTCCCGGACTAGCGGGAGGTTTTGAGCAGTTCTTC.

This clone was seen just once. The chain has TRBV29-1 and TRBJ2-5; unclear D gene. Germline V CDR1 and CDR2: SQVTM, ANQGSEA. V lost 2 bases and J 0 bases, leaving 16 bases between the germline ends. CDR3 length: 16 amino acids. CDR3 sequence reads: CSVELPPPRNQETQYF. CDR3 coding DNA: TGCAGCGTTGAACTTCCCCCCCCGAGGAACCAAGAGACCCAGTACTTC.

In DNA form, the CDR3 reads TGTGCCAGCAGCTTAAGGACAGGCGACACCGGGGAGCTGTTTTTT. This translates into CASSLRTGDTGELFF. The chain couples TRBV7-9 to TRBJ2-2; 7 bases fit TRBD1. CDR1 is SEHNR, CDR2 FQNEAQ, per germline (reference sequence). The trim removed 2 bases at V and 3 bases at J, leaving 3 bases unmatched. The CDR3 is 15 amino acids.

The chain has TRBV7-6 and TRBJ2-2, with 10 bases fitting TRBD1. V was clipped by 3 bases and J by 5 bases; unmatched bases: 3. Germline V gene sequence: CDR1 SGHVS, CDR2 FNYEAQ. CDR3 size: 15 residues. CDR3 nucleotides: TGTGCCAGCAGCTTCCGGGACAGGGGAACCGGGGAGCTGTTTTTT. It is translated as CASSFRDRGTGELFF.